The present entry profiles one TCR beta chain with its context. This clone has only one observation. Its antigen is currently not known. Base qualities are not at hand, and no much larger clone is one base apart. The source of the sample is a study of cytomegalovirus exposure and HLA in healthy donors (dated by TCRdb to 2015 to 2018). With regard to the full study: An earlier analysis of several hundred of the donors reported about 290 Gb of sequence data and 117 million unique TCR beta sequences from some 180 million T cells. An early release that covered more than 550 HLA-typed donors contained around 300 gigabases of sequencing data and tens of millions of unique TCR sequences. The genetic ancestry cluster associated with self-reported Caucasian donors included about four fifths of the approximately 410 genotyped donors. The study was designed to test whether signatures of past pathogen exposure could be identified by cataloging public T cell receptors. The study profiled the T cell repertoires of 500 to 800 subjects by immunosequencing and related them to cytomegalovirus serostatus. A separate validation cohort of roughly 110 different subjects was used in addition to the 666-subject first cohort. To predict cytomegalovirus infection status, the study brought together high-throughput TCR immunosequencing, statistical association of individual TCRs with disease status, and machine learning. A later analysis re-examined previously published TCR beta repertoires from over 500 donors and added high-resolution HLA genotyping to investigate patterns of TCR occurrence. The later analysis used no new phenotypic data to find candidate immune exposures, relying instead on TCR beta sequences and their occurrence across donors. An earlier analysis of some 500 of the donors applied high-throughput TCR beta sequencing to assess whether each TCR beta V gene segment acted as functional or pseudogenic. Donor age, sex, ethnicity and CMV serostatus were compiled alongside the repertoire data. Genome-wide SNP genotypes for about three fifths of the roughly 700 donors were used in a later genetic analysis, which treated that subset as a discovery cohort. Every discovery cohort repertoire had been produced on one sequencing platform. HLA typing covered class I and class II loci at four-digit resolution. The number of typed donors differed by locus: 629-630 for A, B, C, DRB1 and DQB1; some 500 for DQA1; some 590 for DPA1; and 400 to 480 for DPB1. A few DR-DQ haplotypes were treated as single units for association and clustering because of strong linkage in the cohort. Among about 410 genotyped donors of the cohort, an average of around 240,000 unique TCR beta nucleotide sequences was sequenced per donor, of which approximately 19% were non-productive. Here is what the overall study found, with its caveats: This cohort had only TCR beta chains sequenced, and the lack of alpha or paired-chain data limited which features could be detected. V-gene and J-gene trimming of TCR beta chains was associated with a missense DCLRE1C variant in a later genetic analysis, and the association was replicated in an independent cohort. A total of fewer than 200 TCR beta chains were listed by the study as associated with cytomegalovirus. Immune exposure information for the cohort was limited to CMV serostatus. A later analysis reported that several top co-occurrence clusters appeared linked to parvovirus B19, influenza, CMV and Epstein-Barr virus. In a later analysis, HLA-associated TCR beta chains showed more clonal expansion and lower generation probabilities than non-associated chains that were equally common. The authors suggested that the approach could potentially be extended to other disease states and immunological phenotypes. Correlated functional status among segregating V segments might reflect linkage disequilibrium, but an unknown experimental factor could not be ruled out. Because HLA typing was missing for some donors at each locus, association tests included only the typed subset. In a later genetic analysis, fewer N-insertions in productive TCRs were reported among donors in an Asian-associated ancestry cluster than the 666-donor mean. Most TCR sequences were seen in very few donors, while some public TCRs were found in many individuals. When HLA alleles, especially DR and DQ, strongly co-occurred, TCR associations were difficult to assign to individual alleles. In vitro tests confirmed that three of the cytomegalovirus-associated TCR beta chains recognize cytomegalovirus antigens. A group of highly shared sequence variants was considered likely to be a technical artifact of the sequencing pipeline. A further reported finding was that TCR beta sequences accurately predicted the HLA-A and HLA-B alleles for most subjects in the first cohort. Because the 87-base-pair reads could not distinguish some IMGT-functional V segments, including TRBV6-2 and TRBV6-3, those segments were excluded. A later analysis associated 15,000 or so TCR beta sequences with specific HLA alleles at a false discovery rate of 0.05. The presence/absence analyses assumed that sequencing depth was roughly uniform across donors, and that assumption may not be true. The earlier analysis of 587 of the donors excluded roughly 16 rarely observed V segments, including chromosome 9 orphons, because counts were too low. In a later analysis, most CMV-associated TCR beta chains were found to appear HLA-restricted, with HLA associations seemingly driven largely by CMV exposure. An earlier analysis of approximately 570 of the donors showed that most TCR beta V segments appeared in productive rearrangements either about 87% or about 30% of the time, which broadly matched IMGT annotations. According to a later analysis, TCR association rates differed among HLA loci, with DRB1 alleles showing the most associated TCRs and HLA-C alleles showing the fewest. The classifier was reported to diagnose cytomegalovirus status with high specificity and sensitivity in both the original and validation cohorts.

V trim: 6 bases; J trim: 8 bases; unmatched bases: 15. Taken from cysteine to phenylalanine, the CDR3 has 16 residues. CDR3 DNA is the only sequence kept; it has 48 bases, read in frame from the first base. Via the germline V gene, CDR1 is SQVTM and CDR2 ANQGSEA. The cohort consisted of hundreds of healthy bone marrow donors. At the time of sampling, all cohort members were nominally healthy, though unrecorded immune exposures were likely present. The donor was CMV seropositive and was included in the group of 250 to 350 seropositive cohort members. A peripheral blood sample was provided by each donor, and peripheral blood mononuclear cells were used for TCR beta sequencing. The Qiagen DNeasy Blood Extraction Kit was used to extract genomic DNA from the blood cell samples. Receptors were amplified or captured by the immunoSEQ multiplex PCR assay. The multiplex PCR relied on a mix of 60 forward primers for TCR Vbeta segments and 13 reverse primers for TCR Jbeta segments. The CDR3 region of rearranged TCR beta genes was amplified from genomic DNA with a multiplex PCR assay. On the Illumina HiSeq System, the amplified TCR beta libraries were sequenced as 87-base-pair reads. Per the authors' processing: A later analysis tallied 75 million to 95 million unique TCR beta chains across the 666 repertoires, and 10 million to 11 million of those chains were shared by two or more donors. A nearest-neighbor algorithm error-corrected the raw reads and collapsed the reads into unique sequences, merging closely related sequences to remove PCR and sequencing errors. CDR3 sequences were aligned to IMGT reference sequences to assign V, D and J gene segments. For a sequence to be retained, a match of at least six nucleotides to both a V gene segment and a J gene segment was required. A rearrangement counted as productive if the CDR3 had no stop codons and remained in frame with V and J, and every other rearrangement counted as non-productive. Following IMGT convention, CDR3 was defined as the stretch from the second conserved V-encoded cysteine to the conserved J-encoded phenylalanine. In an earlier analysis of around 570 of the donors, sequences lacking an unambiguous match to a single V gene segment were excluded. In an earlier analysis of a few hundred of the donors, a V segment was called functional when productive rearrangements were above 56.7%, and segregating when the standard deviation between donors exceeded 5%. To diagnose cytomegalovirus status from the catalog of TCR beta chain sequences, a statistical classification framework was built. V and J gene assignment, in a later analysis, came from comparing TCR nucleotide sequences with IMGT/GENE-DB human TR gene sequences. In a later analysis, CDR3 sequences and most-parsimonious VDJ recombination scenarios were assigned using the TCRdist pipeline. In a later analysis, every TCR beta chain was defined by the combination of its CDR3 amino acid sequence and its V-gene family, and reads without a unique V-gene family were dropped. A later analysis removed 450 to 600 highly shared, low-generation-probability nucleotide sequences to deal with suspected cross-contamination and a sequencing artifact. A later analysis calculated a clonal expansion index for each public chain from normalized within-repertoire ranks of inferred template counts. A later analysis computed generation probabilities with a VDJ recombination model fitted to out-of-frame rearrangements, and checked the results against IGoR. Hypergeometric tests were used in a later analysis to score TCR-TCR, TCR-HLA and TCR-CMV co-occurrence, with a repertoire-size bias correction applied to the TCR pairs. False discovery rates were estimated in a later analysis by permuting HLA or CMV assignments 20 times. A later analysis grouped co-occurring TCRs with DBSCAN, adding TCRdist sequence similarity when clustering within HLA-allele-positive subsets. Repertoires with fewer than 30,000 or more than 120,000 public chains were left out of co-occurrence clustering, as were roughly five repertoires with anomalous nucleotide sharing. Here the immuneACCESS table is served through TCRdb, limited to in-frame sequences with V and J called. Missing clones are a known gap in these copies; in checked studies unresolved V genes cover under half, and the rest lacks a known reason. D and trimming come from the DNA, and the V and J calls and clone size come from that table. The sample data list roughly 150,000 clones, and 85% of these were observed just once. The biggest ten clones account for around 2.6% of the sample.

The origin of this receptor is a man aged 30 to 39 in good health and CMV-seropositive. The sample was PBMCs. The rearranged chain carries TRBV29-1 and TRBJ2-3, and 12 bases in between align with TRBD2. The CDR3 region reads CSVEASGRAPSGTQYF. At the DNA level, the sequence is TGCAGCGTGGAGGCTAGCGGGAGGGCCCCGTCTGGTACGCAGTATTTT.